Only a few counts were recorded for the clone carrying this T cell receptor beta chain. The V gene's germline CDR1 is MNHEY and CDR2 SVGEGT. V shed 7 bases and J 0 bases; nucleotides not matched to a gene: 6. There are 15 residues in the CDR3. Semi-nested PCR with Nested Universal Primer A followed constant-region reverse priming of full-length variable regions. TCRdb processed the 5' RACE reads anew with MiXCR; each CDR3 protein has one entry. There are 8,000 to 9,500 distinct CDR3 sequences in the sample; roughly 16% occur only once, and 3.5% lies in the top ten. The specimen was memory CD4+ T cells sorted from blood. The subset: memory CD4+ T cells, CD4+CD45RO+CD25-. This TCR was sampled from a female donor with breast cancer. The genes are TRBV6-2 or TRBV6-3 and TRBJ2-1, with 7 bases identical to TRBD2. The DNA of the CDR3 is TGTGCCAGCATCGATCGGGAGGTCTCCTACAATGAGCAGTTCTTC. Its translation: CASIDREVSYNEQFF.